This T cell receptor beta chain was recorded in a study of blood T cell repertoires in COVID-19. In the study overall: Samples taken during acute and convalescent COVID-19 were collected in the United States, Italy and Spain.

The authors' processing: Cell counts per sample came from amplifying reference gene primers. Only in-frame clones appear in the TCRdb table, and some are missing; sequencing was by immunoSEQ multiplex PCR. The DNA gave D and trimming, while V, J and clone size come from that table. The table has roughly 200,000 clones, more than 85% seen once. Patients from Seattle were sampled longitudinally, starting during active infection. The specimen was peripheral blood. The sequence was collected from a woman between 50 and 59 years old with COVID-19, enrolled during active disease.

The CDR3 is CASSQNSGSGNTIYF. CDR3 sequence (DNA): TGCGCCAGCAGCCAAAATAGTGGCTCTGGAAACACCATATATTTT. The V and J genes are TRBV4-3 and TRBJ1-3; D is unclear. V gave up 2 bases and J gave up 0 bases, with 8 bases separating them. This CDR3 contains 15 residues. The germline V gene encodes CDR1 LGHNA and CDR2 YSLEER.